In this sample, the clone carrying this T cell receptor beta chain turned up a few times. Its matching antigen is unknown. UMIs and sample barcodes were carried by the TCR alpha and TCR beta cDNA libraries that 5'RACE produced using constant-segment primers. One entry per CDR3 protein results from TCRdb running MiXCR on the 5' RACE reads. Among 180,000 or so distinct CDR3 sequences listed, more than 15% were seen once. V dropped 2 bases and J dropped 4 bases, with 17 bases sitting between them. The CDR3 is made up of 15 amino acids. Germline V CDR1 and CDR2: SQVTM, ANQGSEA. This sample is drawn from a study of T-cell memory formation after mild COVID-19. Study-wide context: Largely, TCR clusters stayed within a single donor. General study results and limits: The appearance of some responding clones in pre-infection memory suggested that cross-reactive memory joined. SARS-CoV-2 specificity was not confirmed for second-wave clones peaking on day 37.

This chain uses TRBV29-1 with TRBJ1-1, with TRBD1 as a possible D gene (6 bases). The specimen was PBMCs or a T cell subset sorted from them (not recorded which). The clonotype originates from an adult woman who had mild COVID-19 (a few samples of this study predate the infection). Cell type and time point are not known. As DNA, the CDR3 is TGCAGCGTTGAATACCACAGGGAGGCCAGCACTGAAGCTTTCTTT. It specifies CSVEYHREASTEAFF.